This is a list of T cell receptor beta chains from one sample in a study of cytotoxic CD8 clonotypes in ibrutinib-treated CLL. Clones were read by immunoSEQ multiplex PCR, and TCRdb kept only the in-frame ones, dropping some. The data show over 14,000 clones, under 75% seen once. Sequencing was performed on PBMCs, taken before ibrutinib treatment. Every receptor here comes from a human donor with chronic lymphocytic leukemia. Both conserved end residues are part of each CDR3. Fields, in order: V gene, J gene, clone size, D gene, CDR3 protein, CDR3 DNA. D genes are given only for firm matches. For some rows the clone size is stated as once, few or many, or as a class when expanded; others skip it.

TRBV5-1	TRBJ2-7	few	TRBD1	CASSPGDRAYEQYF	TGCGCCAGCAGCCCGGGGGACAGGGCCTACGAGCAGTACTTC
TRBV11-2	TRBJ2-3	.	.	CASSLVGTPGADTQYF	TGTGCCAGCAGCTTAGTCGGGACGCCCGGGGCAGATACGCAGTATTTT
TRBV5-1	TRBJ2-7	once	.	CASRRGAYEQYF	TGCGCCAGCAGGAGGGGAGCCTACGAGCAGTACTTC
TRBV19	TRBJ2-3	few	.	CASSIVGRPGPGTQYF	TGTGCCAGTAGTATAGTTGGGCGCCCTGGCCCCGGTACGCAGTATTTT
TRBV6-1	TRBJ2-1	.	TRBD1	CASSLQGVSYNEQFF	TGTGCCAGCAGCCTACAGGGGGTCTCCTACAATGAGCAGTTCTTC
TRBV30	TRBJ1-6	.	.	CAWSASGNSPLHF	TGTGCCTGGAGTGCATCCGGCAATTCACCCCTCCACTTT
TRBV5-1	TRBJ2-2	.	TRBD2	CASSGGLSTGELFF	TGCGCCAGCTCGGGGGGGTTGTCCACCGGGGAGCTGTTTTTT
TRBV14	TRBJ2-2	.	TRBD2	CASSHLSGKGTGELFF	TGTGCCAGCAGCCACCTTAGCGGGAAGGGAACCGGGGAGCTGTTTTTT
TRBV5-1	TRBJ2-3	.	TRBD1	CASSLGRTGAVDTQYF	TGCGCCAGCAGCTTGGGCCGGACAGGGGCAGTCGATACGCAGTATTTT
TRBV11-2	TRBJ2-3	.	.	CASSLNLPPDTQYF	TGTGCCAGCAGCTTAAACCTACCACCAGATACGCAGTATTTT
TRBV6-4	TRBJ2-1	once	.	CASSDAGLKEQFF	TGTGCCAGCAGTGACGCCGGACTAAAAGAGCAGTTCTTC
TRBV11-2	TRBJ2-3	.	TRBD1	CASAVDRVNTQYF	TGTGCCAGCGCTGTCGACAGGGTGAATACGCAGTATTTT
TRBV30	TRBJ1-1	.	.	CAWSWGGPDNTEAFF	TGTGCCTGGAGTTGGGGGGGCCCGGACAACACTGAAGCTTTCTTT
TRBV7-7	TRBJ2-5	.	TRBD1	CASSLASGQGSPQYF	TGTGCTAGCAGCTTAGCTTCCGGACAGGGATCTCCCCAGTACTTC
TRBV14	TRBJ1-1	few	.	CASRERQLGAFF	TGTGCCAGCAGGGAAAGGCAGCTAGGAGCTTTCTTT
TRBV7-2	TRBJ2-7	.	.	CASSLVGGGDYEQYF	TGTGCCAGCAGCTTAGTGGGAGGTGGGGACTACGAGCAGTACTTC
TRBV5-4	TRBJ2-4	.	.	CASSPSWTAKNIQYF	TGTGCCAGCAGCCCGTCTTGGACTGCCAAAAACATTCAGTACTTC
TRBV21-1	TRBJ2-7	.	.	CASSKGPPSGRDGEQYF	TGTGCCAGCAGCAAAGGTCCTCCTAGCGGGAGGGATGGAGAGCAGTACTTC
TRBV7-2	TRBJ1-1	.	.	CASSLMNTEAFF	TGTGCCAGCAGCCTAATGAACACTGAAGCTTTCTTT
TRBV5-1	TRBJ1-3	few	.	CASSLGGGAPSGNTIYF	TGCGCCAGCAGCTTAGGGGGGGGCGCCCCCTCTGGAAACACCATATATTTT
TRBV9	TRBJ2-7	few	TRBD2	CASSVGEREGRYEQYF	TGTGCCAGCAGCGTAGGCGAGCGGGAGGGCCGCTACGAGCAGTACTTC
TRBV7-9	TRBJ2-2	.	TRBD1	CASRTGTGGTGELFF	TGTGCCAGCAGAACCGGGACAGGGGGCACCGGGGAGCTGTTTTTT
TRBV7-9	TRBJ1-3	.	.	CASSPTEPPGNTIYF	TGTGCCAGCAGCCCCACCGAGCCTCCTGGAAACACCATATATTTT
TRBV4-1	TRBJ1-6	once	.	CASSRDSPNSPLHF	TGCGCCAGCAGCCGGGACTCCCCAAATTCACCCCTCCACTTT
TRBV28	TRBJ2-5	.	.	CASSFGGLDETQYF	TGTGCCAGCAGTTTTGGGGGGCTGGACGAGACCCAGTACTTC
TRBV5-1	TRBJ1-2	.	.	CASRVADNYGYTF	TGCGCCAGCAGGGTGGCGGACAACTATGGCTACACCTTC
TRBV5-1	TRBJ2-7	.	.	CASSLAGSSYEQYF	TGCGCCAGCAGCTTGGCAGGGAGTTCCTACGAGCAGTACTTC
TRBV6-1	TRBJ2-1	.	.	CASSEAFLINEQFF	TGTGCCAGCAGTGAAGCGTTCCTGATCAATGAGCAGTTCTTC
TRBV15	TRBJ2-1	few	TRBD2	CATSHPGGGYNEQFF	TGTGCCACCAGCCACCCGGGGGGGGGCTACAATGAGCAGTTCTTC
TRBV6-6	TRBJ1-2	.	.	CASALLMNYGYTF	TGTGCCAGCGCCCTGTTGATGAACTATGGCTACACCTTC
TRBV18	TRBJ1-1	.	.	CASSPRQGTEAFF	TGTGCCAGCTCACCACGTCAGGGGACTGAAGCTTTCTTT
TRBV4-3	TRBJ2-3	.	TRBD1	CASSQFLGQGGDTQYF	TGCGCCAGCAGCCAATTCCTCGGACAGGGGGGAGATACGCAGTATTTT
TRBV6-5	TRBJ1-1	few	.	CASGRATEAFF	TGTGCCAGCGGACGAGCCACTGAAGCTTTCTTT
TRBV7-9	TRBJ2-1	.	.	CASSPEGGIYNEQFF	TGTGCCAGCAGCCCCGAAGGGGGGATCTACAATGAGCAGTTCTTC
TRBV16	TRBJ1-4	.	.	CASSRGGLVEKLFF	TGTGCCAGCAGCCGCGGGGGGTTGGTCGAAAAACTGTTTTTT
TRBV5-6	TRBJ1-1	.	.	CASSPLGWGRVAEAFF	TGTGCCAGCAGCCCCCTGGGGTGGGGGCGGGTTGCTGAAGCTTTCTTT
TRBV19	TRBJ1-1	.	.	CAARGLQFPNTEAFF	TGTGCCGCAAGGGGACTCCAATTCCCGAACACTGAAGCTTTCTTT